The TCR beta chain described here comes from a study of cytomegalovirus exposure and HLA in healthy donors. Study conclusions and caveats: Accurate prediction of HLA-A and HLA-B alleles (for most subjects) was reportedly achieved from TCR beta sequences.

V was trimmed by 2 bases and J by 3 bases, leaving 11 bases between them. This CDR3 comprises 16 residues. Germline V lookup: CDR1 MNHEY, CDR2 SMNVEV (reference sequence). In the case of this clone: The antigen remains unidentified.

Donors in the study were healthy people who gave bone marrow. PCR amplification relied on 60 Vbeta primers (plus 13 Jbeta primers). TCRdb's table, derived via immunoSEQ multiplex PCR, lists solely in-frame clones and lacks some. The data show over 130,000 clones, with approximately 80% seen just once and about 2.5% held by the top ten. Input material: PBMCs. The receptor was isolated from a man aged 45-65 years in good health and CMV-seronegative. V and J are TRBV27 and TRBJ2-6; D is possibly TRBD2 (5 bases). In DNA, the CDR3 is TGTGCCAGCAGTTTACTTAGCGCGGGTGGGGCCAACGTCCTGACTTTC. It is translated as CASSLLSAGGANVLTF.